These 15 T cell receptor beta chains came from one sample sequenced in a study of a mutant IDH1 vaccine in newly diagnosed glioma. This table comes from immunoSEQ multiplex PCR, and its TCRdb copy is limited to in-frame clones, with some not included. Here the sample spans fewer than 100,000 clones, roughly 89% being singletons. Time point meaning: baseline, week 1 (first vaccination visit). Specified treatment: pre-vaccination baseline after standard-of-care therapy. Here the sequenced sample was PBMCs, taken from a glioma patient treated with radiotherapy, temozolomide or both. The receptors come from a woman aged 45-65 years with glioma.

The chain is built from TRBV7-8 and TRBJ2-7; D is perhaps TRBD2 (5 bases). Germline V gene sequence: CDR1 SGHVS, CDR2 FQNEAQ. V gave up 4 bases and J gave up 11 bases, with 12 bases separating them. The CDR3 spans 11 residues. This CDR3 is CASSSPGLEYF. The CDR3 coding sequence is TGTGCCAGCAGCTCCCCGGGGTTGGAGTACTTC.

This chain joins TRBV5-1 and TRBJ2-5; unclear D gene. Trimming removed 0 bases from V and 3 bases from J, with 9 bases in between. The CDR3 runs 14 residues. Per germline, CDR1 SGHRS and CDR2 YFSETQ. CDR3 loop: CASSLEPWEETQYF. CDR3 sequence (DNA): TGCGCCAGCAGCTTGGAGCCTTGGGAAGAGACCCAGTACTTC.

Note on this clone: Other DNA sequences from this sample encode an identical CDR3 as well. The chain has TRBV18 and TRBJ2-5; D remains unclear. Deletions cut 2 bases from V and 5 bases from J, with 6 bases between. This CDR3 comprises 12 residues. Germline V gene lookup returns CDR1 KGHSH and CDR2 LQKENI. CDR3 residues: CASSPGEETQYF. CDR3 DNA sequence: TGTGCCAGCTCACCAGGAGAGGAGACCCAGTACTTC.

This sequence joins TRBV5-4 and TRBJ2-1, with D perhaps being TRBD1 or TRBD2 (5 bases each). The germline V and J ends were trimmed by 4 bases and 5 bases, with 16 bases remaining between them. The CDR3 runs 15 residues. CDR1 and CDR2 from the germline V gene are SGHNT and YYREEE (reference sequence). The CDR3 nucleotides read TGTGCCAGCAGCGCCCGGGACGGACAAAACAATGAGCAGTTCTTC. It is translated as CASSARDGQNNEQFF. The whole variable domain, remainder taken from reference TRBV5-4 and TRBJ2-1, is ETGVTQSPTHLIKTRGQQVTLRCSSQSGHNTVSWYQQALGQGPQFIFQYYREEENGRGNFPPRFSGLQFPNYSSELNVNALELDDSALYLCASSARDGQNNEQFFGPGTRLTVL.

The CDR3 loop is CASSLTGSSSYEQYF. CDR3 nucleotide sequence: TGTGCCAGCAGTTTAACAGGGTCGAGCTCCTACGAGCAGTACTTC. This chain links TRBV28 with TRBJ2-7; D may be TRBD1 (6 bases). Germline CDR1 reads MDHEN; CDR2 reads SYDVKM. The CDR3 has 15 residues. V was clipped by 2 bases and J by 0 bases, with 11 bases between them.

The chain has TRBV7-9 and TRBJ2-5, with D unclear. This CDR3 spans 13 amino acids. V shed 1 base and J shed 5 bases, with 8 bases lying between them. The V gene's germline CDR1 is SEHNR and CDR2 FQNEAQ (reference sequence). This CDR3 reads CASSLGGLETQYF. DNA of the CDR3: TGTGCCAGCAGCTTAGGGGGTTTGGAGACCCAGTACTTC.

The chain joins TRBV7-2 to TRBJ1-4; 7 bases fit TRBD1. CDR3 length: 15 amino acids. The germline gives CDR1 SGHTA, CDR2 FQGNSA. The V and J ends lost 0 bases and 8 bases, in that order; junction bases with no gene match: 6. CDR3 nucleotide sequence: TGTGCCAGCAGCTTAGCGAAGGGGGCGCGAGAAAAACTGTTTTTT. This gives the protein CASSLAKGAREKLFF.

V is TRBV19 and J is TRBJ2-7; weak D call: TRBD1 (6 bases). The V gene lost 5 bases and the J gene lost 4 bases, with 15 bases spanning the gap. This CDR3 comprises 14 residues. Germline V gives CDR1 LNHDA, CDR2 SQIVND (reference sequence). As DNA, the CDR3 is TGTGCCAGTAGTGTAACAGGGAACACGTACGAGCAGTACTTC. It translates to CASSVTGNTYEQYF.

The rearrangement uses TRBV4-1 and TRBJ2-5; 16 nucleotides align to TRBD2. Germline assignment: CDR1 MGHRA and CDR2 YSYEKL. V shed 0 bases and J 4 bases; nucleotides not matched to a gene: 8. This CDR3 has 19 residues. The CDR3 region is CASSQEGSGTSGRGETQYF. CDR3 coding DNA: TGCGCCAGCAGCCAAGAAGGGTCCGGGACTAGCGGGAGGGGAGAGACCCAGTACTTC.

V usage is TRBV19 and J usage is TRBJ2-7; 13 bases map to TRBD2. Germline assignment: CDR1 LNHDA and CDR2 SQIVND (reference sequence). This CDR3 has 18 amino acids. V shed 6 bases and J 2 bases; nucleotides not matched to a gene: 13. The CDR3, as DNA: TGTGCCAGTAGCCCGGGACTAGCGGGAAGGTCTCTCGCCTACGAGCAGTACTTC. Residues: CASSPGLAGRSLAYEQYF.

V usage is TRBV6-5 and J usage is TRBJ1-5, with D hard to call. Deletions cut 6 bases from V and 5 bases from J, with 14 bases between. CDR3 length: 14 residues. Germline-derived CDR1 and CDR2 are MNHEY and SVGAGI. CDR3 bases: TGTGCCAGCAGCCCCACTCCCCCGGATCAGCCCCAGCATTTT. Its protein product is CASSPTPPDQPQHF.

This rearrangement joins TRBV5-8 to TRBJ1-2, with 8 bases aligning to TRBD1. The junction had 7 bases not matched to a gene; V was cut back by 1 base and J by 5 bases. CDR1 is SGHTS, CDR2 YDEGEE, per germline. This CDR3 region has 15 residues. The CDR3 is CASSLRAGGRYGYTF. CDR3 bases: TGTGCCAGCAGCTTGAGGGCAGGGGGCCGTTATGGCTACACCTTC.

The CDR3 DNA reads as TGTGCCAGCAGGCCAATCGACACCCCGTTTGTCAATGAGCAGTTCTTC. As protein: CASRPIDTPFVNEQFF. The V call is TRBV7-2, the J call TRBJ2-1; D is unresolved. V lost 6 bases and J lost 6, with 21 bases in between. The CDR3 spans 16 residues. Germline CDR1 is SGHTA and CDR2 is FQGNSA.

J is TRBJ2-2 and V is TRBV2; D is undetermined. Germline lookup yields CDR1 SNHLY and CDR2 FYNNEI. V gave up 6 bases and J gave up 4 bases, with 3 bases separating them. There are 11 residues in the CDR3. As DNA, the CDR3 is TGTGCCAGCAGGGGCACCGGGGAGCTGTTTTTT. Translated, it gives CASRGTGELFF.

The chain combines TRBV5-8 with TRBJ2-1, with 12 positions matching TRBD2. Germline CDR1 is SGHTS and CDR2 is YDEGEE. The CDR3 is 19 residues long. Trimming cost V 5 bases and J 0 bases; bases outside gene matches: 12. CDR3 in amino acids: CASRLQGTSGFSSYNEQFF. The CDR3 DNA reads TGTGCCAGCAGGTTGCAGGGGACTAGCGGGTTCAGCTCCTACAATGAGCAGTTCTTC. Filled out from reference TRBV5-8 and TRBJ2-1, the complete variable domain reads EAGVTQSPTHLIKTRGQQATLRCSPISGHTSVYWYQQALGLGLQFLLWYDEGEERNRGNFPPRFSGRQFPNYSSELNVNALELEDSALYLCASRLQGTSGFSSYNEQFFGPGTRLTVL.